This is a list of T cell receptor beta chains from one sample in a study of CD8 T cells in ankylosing spondylitis. TCRdb reprocessed the 5' RACE reads via MiXCR and lists one record per CDR3 protein. This sample yields over 200,000 distinct CDR3 sequences, of which around 18% are seen a single time; roughly 42% belongs to the top ten. Sequencing was done on a sample of blood, either unsorted or a sorted T cell fraction (not recorded which). All receptors come from a male donor with ankylosing spondylitis. Both conserved end residues are part of each CDR3. The order of the fields is clone size, D gene, J gene, V gene, CDR3 DNA, CDR3 protein. D genes are given only for firm matches. Rows give clone size only sometimes, using once, few, many, or a class for an expanded clone.

>.|TRBD1|TRBJ2-7|TRBV18
TGTGCCAGCTCACAGGGACAGGGAAGTGCCTACGAGCAGTACTTC
CASSQGQGSAYEQYF
>.|.|TRBJ1-5|TRBV20-1
TGCAGTGCTAGAGATCTCGGCCAGCCCCAGCATTTT
CSARDLGQPQHF
>few|.|TRBJ1-1|TRBV15
TGTGCCACCAGCGACAGGAAGGGGGGCACTGAAGCTTTCTTT
CATSDRKGGTEAFF
>.|.|TRBJ2-7|TRBV5-4
TGTGCCAGCAGCTTGGCCCACGGGTCCTGGGACGAGCAGTACTTC
CASSLAHGSWDEQYF
>few|TRBD1|TRBJ1-2|TRBV7-8
TGTGCCAGCAGCTTAGCCCCCGGGACAGGGGTCGGCTACACCTTC
CASSLAPGTGVGYTF
>few|TRBD1|TRBJ2-5|TRBV29-1
TGCAGCGTTGAAGATCGGGACAGGGGAGAGACCCAGTACTTC
CSVEDRDRGETQYF
>once|.|TRBJ2-1|TRBV28
TGTGCCAGCAGTTTTGCCATTCACAGGGCGGGTGAGCAGTTCTTC
CASSFAIHRAGEQFF
>few|TRBD2|TRBJ2-7|TRBV7-9
TGTGCCAGCAGCCCTAGCGGGGGGGGCGAGCAGTACTTC
CASSPSGGGEQYF
>few|.|TRBJ2-5|TRBV29-1
TGCAGCCTCCTGGAGCAAGAGACCCAGTACTTC
CSLLEQETQYF
>few|.|TRBJ2-3|TRBV14
TGTGCCAGCAGCGAGCGGGGCACAGATACGCAGTATTTT
CASSERGTDTQYF
>.|.|TRBJ1-2|TRBV6-1
TGTGCCAGCAGTGAGGCAGGATCCTATGGCTACACCTTC
CASSEAGSYGYTF
>few|TRBD2|TRBJ2-7|TRBV3-1
TGTGCCAGCAGCCAAGTAGGACTAGGCTACGAGCAGTACTTC
CASSQVGLGYEQYF
>few|.|TRBJ2-1|TRBV4-2
TGTGCCAGCAGCCCGAGGACGGAACTAGCAGGCGATGAGCAGTTCTTC
CASSPRTELAGDEQFF
>few|TRBD2|TRBJ2-5|TRBV20-1
TGCAGTGCTAGAGATAGGGACTACGTAGAGACCCAGTACTTC
CSARDRDYVETQYF
>.|.|TRBJ2-1|TRBV20-1
TGCAGTGCTAGAGATATCAAGGGGCGACTTAATGAGCAGTTCTTC
CSARDIKGRLNEQFF
>few|.|TRBJ2-7|TRBV27
TGTGCCAGCAGTTCCCTTGAGGGGCCCTACGAGCAGTACTTC
CASSSLEGPYEQYF
>few|.|TRBJ2-7|TRBV5-6
TGTGCCAGCAGCTTGTCCCCAACGGGGATGGAGCAGTACTTC
CASSLSPTGMEQYF
>few|.|TRBJ1-2|TRBV7-9
TGTGCCAGCAGCTTAGTAGACTATGGCTACACCTTC
CASSLVDYGYTF
>.|TRBD1|TRBJ1-4|TRBV4-2
TGTGCCAGCAGCCTCCGACAGGGGGAGAGTGAAAAACTGTTTTTT
CASSLRQGESEKLFF
>few|TRBD1|TRBJ1-2|TRBV29-1
TGCAGCGCCCCGGGACAGGGGGACCTTAACTATGGCTACACCTTC
CSAPGQGDLNYGYTF
>.|TRBD2|TRBJ2-3|TRBV15
TGTGCCACCAGCCTGACTAGCGACACAGATACGCAGTATTTT
CATSLTSDTDTQYF
>.|TRBD2|TRBJ2-7|TRBV7-9
TGTGCCAGCAGCTTCCTGGAGCGGGGCGAGCAGTACTTC
CASSFLERGEQYF
>.|TRBD1|TRBJ2-1|TRBV13
TGTGCCAGCAGGGCAGGGGGCACGAATGAGCAGTTCTTC
CASRAGGTNEQFF
>.|.|TRBJ1-1|TRBV28
TGTGCCAGCAGTTTGTCCGGGGGTCCTGAAGCTTTCTTT
CASSLSGGPEAFF
>few|.|TRBJ2-3|TRBV7-9
TGTGCCAGCAGCTCCGCAGGGTCAGATACGCAGTATTTT
CASSSAGSDTQYF
>few|.|TRBJ2-7|TRBV6-1
TGTGCCAGCACCCCCGGGGCAATGTACGAGCAGTACTTC
CASTPGAMYEQYF
>.|.|TRBJ2-7|TRBV7-9
TGTGCCAGCAGCCTACCGACTAGACCCTACGAGCAGTACTTC
CASSLPTRPYEQYF
>.|.|TRBJ1-1|TRBV27
TGTGCCAGCAGTTTCTCGAAGAACACTGAAGCTTTCTTT
CASSFSKNTEAFF
>.|TRBD1|TRBJ2-7|TRBV10-2
TGCGCCAGCAGTGGACAGGGGCCCTTCTACGAGCAGTACTTC
CASSGQGPFYEQYF
>few|.|TRBJ2-3|TRBV11-2
TGTGCCAGCAGACCTCCGGCGACTCCAGATACGCAGTATTTT
CASRPPATPDTQYF
>.|TRBD1|TRBJ1-6|TRBV6-2/TRBV6-3
TGTGCCAGCAGCCCCGGGACAGAAAATTCACCCCTCCACTTT
CASSPGTENSPLHF
>few|.|TRBJ2-3|TRBV6-2/TRBV6-3
TGTGCCAGCAGCCCCTACCCAGCGGATACGCAGTATTTT
CASSPYPADTQYF
>many|TRBD2|TRBJ2-7|TRBV12-3/TRBV12-4
TGTGCCAGCAGTGTCGGGGGGTACGAGCAGTACTTC
CASSVGGYEQYF
>few|.|TRBJ2-1|TRBV7-9
TGTGCCAGCACTCCGGAGGACTGGGAGGAGCAGTTCTTC
CASTPEDWEEQFF
>many|.|TRBJ1-4|TRBV5-1
TGCGCCAGCAGCTCCGACATTAATGAAAAACTGTTTTTT
CASSSDINEKLFF
>.|.|TRBJ2-1|TRBV3-1
TGTGCCAGCAGCCTAAACCTGGGACGCGCCGCGGGGAATGAGCAGTTCTTC
CASSLNLGRAAGNEQFF
>.|.|TRBJ2-3|TRBV7-9
TGTGCCAGCAGCCCCCAGGCGATACCAGATACGCAGTATTTT
CASSPQAIPDTQYF
>.|.|TRBJ2-1|TRBV12-3/TRBV12-4
TGTGCCAGCAGTCCCTTCGACCATGAGGAGTTCTTC
CASSPFDHEEFF
>few|TRBD1|TRBJ2-7|TRBV5-1
TGCGCCAGCAGCGCCCTGGGACAGGGGGCTTTTGAGCAGTACTTC
CASSALGQGAFEQYF
>many|TRBD2|TRBJ2-2|TRBV20-1
TGCAGTGCTAGAGATCGGTTAGCGGGAGCCGGGGAGCTGTTTTTT
CSARDRLAGAGELFF
>.|.|TRBJ2-2|TRBV11-2
TGTGCCAGCAGCTTGGAGACCGGGGAGCTGTTTTTT
CASSLETGELFF
>few|.|TRBJ2-7|TRBV5-1
TGCGCCAGCAGCCCCTCACCAGGGGACGAGCAGTACTTC
CASSPSPGDEQYF